The 28 T cell receptor beta chains given below trace back to one sample, sequenced in a study of patients and donors after allogeneic stem cell transplantation. TCRdb itself ran the RT-PCR reads through MiXCR, one entry per CDR3 protein. The sample lists a few hundred thousand distinct CDR3 sequences, around 40% occurring once. Sequencing was performed on blood, either unsorted or a sorted T cell fraction (not recorded which). These receptors were collected from a human donor who was either an allogeneic HSCT recipient or a stem cell or donor lymphocyte infusion donor (not recorded which). It is not recorded whose cells these are; they may come from a transplant donor.

This clonotype has only one observation. The CDR3 DNA sequence: TGTGCCAGCAGCCAGTTTCTGAACTATGGCTACACCTTC. It specifies CASSQFLNYGYTF. The chain carries TRBV3-1 and TRBJ1-2, with D unresolved. V lost 3 bases and J 2 bases, leaving 7 bases between the germline ends. The CDR3 contains 13 residues. From germline, CDR1 is LGHDT and CDR2 YNNKEL (reference sequence).

The V gene is TRBV5-1, the J gene TRBJ1-1, with unresolved D. The CDR3 covers 15 residues. Germline V lookup: CDR1 SGHRS, CDR2 YFSETQ. The V gene lost 0 bases and the J gene lost 1 base, with 10 bases spanning the gap. DNA of the CDR3: TGCGCCAGCAGCTTGGGGCGACTCACGAACACTGAAGCTTTCTTT. Protein: CASSLGRLTNTEAFF.

The chain recombines TRBV25-1 with TRBJ1-6; D not certain. Germline CDR1 and CDR2: MGHDK and SYGVNS. CDR3 length equals 13 residues. Trimming cost V 3 bases and J 9 bases, with 9 bases left between them. CDR3 sequence (DNA): TGTGCCAGCAGTGAGAAGGGCACTTCACCCCTCCACTTT. Residues: CASSEKGTSPLHF.

This clonotype was seen a handful of times. V and J are TRBV20-1 and TRBJ1-2; maybe TRBD1 (5 bases). CDR1 and CDR2 from the germline V gene are DFQATT and SNEGSKA (reference sequence). The CDR3 has 15 residues. The V end was cut by 0 bases, the J end by 4 bases, with 15 bases between. CDR3 in DNA: TGCAGTGCTAGAGATCGGACACCTGACCTCTATGGCTACACCTTC. Translating gives CSARDRTPDLYGYTF.

This sequence joins TRBV29-1 and TRBJ1-2; no firm D call. The germline V gene has CDR1 SQVTM and CDR2 ANQGSEA. This CDR3 is built from 12 residues. V was cut by 6 bases and J by 14 bases, with 22 bases left in between. The CDR3 DNA reads TGCAGCGTCCTGAACGAGAGACAATTTTTTACCTTC. As protein: CSVLNERQFFTF.

V gene TRBV7-2 combines with J gene TRBJ2-1; a weak D match, TRBD1 (7 bases). Germline CDR1 SGHTA, CDR2 FQGNSA. Trimming took 6 bases from V and 7 from J, leaving 16 bases between them. The CDR3 is 14 amino acids. Here the CDR3 reads CASSSQGGWNEQFF. The CDR3 DNA follows: TGTGCCAGCAGTAGCCAGGGGGGTTGGAATGAGCAGTTCTTC.

The V call is TRBV6-6, the J call TRBJ1-6, with D perhaps TRBD1 (6 bases). The V and J ends lost 11 bases and 1 base respectively, with 12 bases between them. CDR3 length: 14 residues. The V gene's germline CDR1 is MNHNY and CDR2 SVGAGI (reference sequence). The CDR3 region has the DNA TGTGCCGCCGGGGGGGCATCCTATAATTCACCCCTCCACTTT. Translation gives CAAGGASYNSPLHF.

This clonotype was found a few times. The chain uses TRBV12-3 or TRBV12-4 and TRBJ2-3; tentatively, D is TRBD1 or TRBD2 (6 bases each). CDR3 size: 15 residues. Trimming left V 6 bases short and J 0 bases short, with 13 bases between. The CDR3, as DNA: TGTGCCAGCAGGTTACAGGGACTGAGCACAGATACGCAGTATTTT. Its translation is CASRLQGLSTDTQYF.

V and J are TRBV28 and TRBJ2-4; 7 bases line up with TRBD1. V gave up 5 bases and J gave up 11 bases; unmatched junction bases: 9. CDR1 and CDR2 (germline): MDHEN, SYDVKM. The CDR3 length is 13 residues. CDR3 sequence reads: CASSRQGYPLQYF. The CDR3 nucleotides are TGTGCCAGCAGTAGACAGGGTTACCCCCTTCAGTACTTC.

In its sample, this clonotype was seen many times. This chain joins TRBV7-9 and TRBJ1-6; TRBD1 aligns across 9 bases. V was clipped by 2 bases and J by 7 bases; unmatched bases: 6. The germline V gene encodes CDR1 SEHNR and CDR2 FQNEAQ (reference sequence). CDR3 size: 16 residues. CDR3 loop: CASSLNRGRRNSPLHF. The CDR3 region has the DNA TGTGCCAGCAGCTTAAACAGGGGGCGGCGGAATTCACCCCTCCACTTT.

This clonotype was counted a few times. The V and J genes are TRBV7-2 and TRBJ1-6; D is possibly TRBD1 (6 bases). V dropped 4 bases and J dropped 4 bases, with 23 bases sitting between them. There are 19 residues in the CDR3. Germline V gene data show CDR1 as SGHTA and CDR2 as FQGNSA. Here the CDR3 DNA reads TGTGCCAGCAGCTACAAAATCACAGGGACGCGACTTTATAATTCACCCCTCCACTTT. It yields the protein CASSYKITGTRLYNSPLHF.

This clonotype was seen more than once but under ten times. The chain is built from TRBV12-3 or TRBV12-4 and TRBJ1-5, with 10 bases that match TRBD1. V shed 8 bases and J 7 bases; nucleotides not matched to a gene: 2. The CDR3 is 12 residues long. The CDR3 spells CASRTGGQPQHF. The CDR3 DNA reads as TGTGCCAGCCGGACAGGGGGACAGCCCCAGCATTTT.

The rearrangement uses TRBV3-1 and TRBJ1-5, with D possibly matching TRBD1 (5 bases). This CDR3 comprises 15 residues. Germline loops: CDR1 LGHDT, CDR2 YNNKEL (reference sequence). V dropped 1 base and J dropped 5 bases, with 12 bases sitting between them. The CDR3: CASSQGVGDHQPQHF. Here the CDR3 DNA reads TGTGCCAGCAGCCAAGGGGTAGGGGACCATCAGCCCCAGCATTTT.

V gene TRBV5-1 combines with J gene TRBJ2-3; weak D call: TRBD2 (5 bases). Trimming shortened V by 4 bases and J by 2 bases, and 8 bases separated the two germline ends. Germline V lookup: CDR1 SGHRS, CDR2 YFSETQ. The CDR3 has 13 residues. CDR3 loop: CASSPEDTDTQYF. The DNA of the CDR3 is TGCGCCAGCAGCCCGGAGGACACAGATACGCAGTATTTT. Supplemented by reference TRBV5-1 and TRBJ2-3, the full variable domain reads KAGVTQTPRYLIKTRGQQVTLSCSPISGHRSVSWYQQTPGQGLQFLFEYFSETQRNKGNFPGRFSGRQFSNSRSEMNVSTLELGDSALYLCASSPEDTDTQYFGPGTRLTVL.

The V call is TRBV12-3 or TRBV12-4, the J call TRBJ1-4, with D perhaps matching TRBD1 (5 bases). The CDR3 covers 12 residues. V gave up 6 bases and J gave up 11 bases, with 13 bases separating them. The CDR3 DNA reads as TGTGCCAGCAGCCAGATGGGGCAGAAACTGTTTTTT. This encodes CASSQMGQKLFF.

The V and J genes are TRBV6-5 and TRBJ2-7, with 8 bases matching TRBD1. The CDR3 totals 17 residues. Germline assignment: CDR1 MNHEY and CDR2 SVGAGI. V trimming: 0 bases; J trimming: 0 bases; junction bases outside the gene matches: 7. CDR3 sequence reads: CASSYSAGGPSSYEQYF. CDR3 coding DNA: TGTGCCAGCAGTTACTCGGCAGGGGGCCCGAGCTCCTACGAGCAGTACTTC.

In its sample, this clonotype was seen a few times. A junction end diverges from the germline sequence, so it may reflect a read error. The chain recombines TRBV29-1 with TRBJ1-2, with D unresolved. In germline, CDR1 is SQVTM, CDR2 ANQGSEA. This CDR3 comprises 13 residues. The CDR3 sequence is CSVEDLAQNAEYF. The CDR3 nucleotides read TGCAGCGTTGAAGATCTGGCCCAAAATGCGGAGTACTTC.

This chain connects TRBV20-1 to TRBJ1-5; no reliable D call. Germline CDR1 reads DFQATT; CDR2 reads SNEGSKA (reference sequence). Trimming removed 6 bases at V and 0 bases at J, with 12 bases between. The CDR3 runs 14 residues. CDR3 DNA: TGCAGTGCGAGGACTCCAAATAGCAATCAGCCCCAGCATTTT. Residues: CSARTPNSNQPQHF.

This clonotype was detected a few times. This chain connects TRBV7-2 to TRBJ1-4; no clear D gene. CDR1 and CDR2 from the germline V gene are SGHTA and FQGNSA. There are 14 residues in the CDR3. The germline V and J ends were trimmed by 5 bases and 8 bases, with 15 bases remaining between them. CDR3 sequence (DNA): TGTGCCAGCAGCCGTCGTCAAGGGCAAGAAAAACTGTTTTTT. Protein sequence: CASSRRQGQEKLFF.

The J gene is TRBJ1-4, the V gene TRBV4-3; D call uncertain. V was cut by 1 base and J by 8 bases, with 8 bases left in between. CDR1 and CDR2 (germline): LGHNA, YSLEER. There are 13 residues in the CDR3. For the CDR3, the DNA is TGCGCCAGCAGCCAAGGCAGGTCGGAAAAACTGTTTTTT. Translating gives CASSQGRSEKLFF.

CDR3 loop: CASNPSTRQETQYF. The CDR3 DNA reads as TGTGCCAGCAATCCTTCGACTAGACAAGAGACCCAGTACTTC. The rearrangement links TRBV6-2 or TRBV6-3 to TRBJ2-5; tentatively, D is TRBD2 (6 bases). CDR3 length: 14 residues. Germline V gene sequence: CDR1 MNHEY, CDR2 SVGEGT. V lost 7 bases, J lost 2 bases, and 14 bases lay in between.

V and J are TRBV29-1 and TRBJ2-5, with 7 bases fitting TRBD2. The trim removed 7 bases at V and 2 bases at J, leaving 10 bases unmatched. Germline V gene lookup returns CDR1 SQVTM and CDR2 ANQGSEA. The CDR3 extends over 14 amino acids. The CDR3 loop reads CSARGGNSQETQYF. DNA of the CDR3: TGCAGCGCCCGGGGAGGGAATTCTCAAGAGACCCAGTACTTC. The entire variable domain, with the rest obtained from reference TRBV29-1 and TRBJ2-5, is as follows: SAVISQKPSRDICQRGTSLTIQCQVDSQVTMMFWYRQQPGQSLTLIATANQGSEATYESGFVIDKFPISRPNLTFSTLTVSNMSPEDSSIYLCSARGGNSQETQYFGPGTRLLVL.

The V gene is TRBV6-1, the J gene TRBJ1-2, with D possibly matching TRBD1 (5 bases). This CDR3 comprises 15 residues. The V end was cut by 0 bases, the J end by 4 bases, with 12 bases between. The germline V gene encodes CDR1 MNHNS and CDR2 SASEGT. The CDR3 bases are TGTGCCAGCAGTGAAGCGAGGGGTTATGGCTATGGCTACACCTTC. Translating gives CASSEARGYGYGYTF.

The table lists this clonotype with a few counts. This chain connects TRBV6-5 to TRBJ1-6; D is uncertain. CDR1 and CDR2 (germline): MNHEY, SVGAGI. The CDR3 contains 12 residues. Trimming shortened V by 11 bases and J by 10 bases, and 15 bases separated the two germline ends. The DNA of the CDR3 is TGTGCCGTCACGGGCTTAGGGTCACCCCTCCACTTT. Its protein is CAVTGLGSPLHF.

V is TRBV12-3 or TRBV12-4 and J is TRBJ1-2, with 7 bases that match TRBD1. The CDR3 has 14 residues. V lost 5 bases and J lost 8; bases outside the gene matches: 11. In nucleotides, the CDR3 is TGTGCCAGCAGTGAACAGGGGTCCTATAGCGGCTACACCTTC. This translates into CASSEQGSYSGYTF.

This chain joins TRBV5-1 and TRBJ1-3, with TRBD1 matching over 7 bases. Germline lookup yields CDR1 SGHRS and CDR2 YFSETQ. CDR3 size: 18 residues. After removal of 5 bases from V and 0 bases from J, the junction contained 14 bases not matched to a gene. The CDR3 DNA reads TGCGCCAGCAGACCGGGACCCCAGGGGGTCATCTCTGGAAACACCATATATTTT. Translated, it gives CASRPGPQGVISGNTIYF.

The chain joins TRBV20-1 to TRBJ2-3; 8 bases agree with TRBD2. The CDR3 totals 17 residues. Germline loops: CDR1 DFQATT, CDR2 SNEGSKA (reference sequence). The V gene end was trimmed by 3 bases and the J gene end by 1 base; junction bases not matched to a gene: 12. The CDR3 coding sequence is TGCAGTGCTAGTTATGCGACTAGCGTTCGACGCACAGATACGCAGTATTTT. Amino acids: CSASYATSVRRTDTQYF.

A few counts support this clonotype. The chain recombines TRBV3-1 with TRBJ2-7, with no clear D. The CDR3 loop spans 14 amino acids. CDR1 and CDR2 (germline): LGHDT, YNNKEL (reference sequence). V gave up 1 base and J gave up 2 bases, with 9 bases separating them. The CDR3 here is CASSQGLVAYEQYF. The CDR3 nucleotides read TGTGCCAGCAGCCAAGGGCTGGTTGCCTACGAGCAGTACTTC.